This entry lists 30 T cell receptor beta chains sequenced from one sample in a study of cytomegalovirus exposure and HLA in healthy donors. It was with 60 Vbeta and 13 Jbeta primers that the PCR ran. Here immunoSEQ multiplex PCR was the method, and the copy in TCRdb shows in-frame clones only, minus some. This sample has 100,000 or so clones; roughly 82% occur once, and the top ten carry approximately 3%. The sample comprised PBMCs. All receptors come from a man aged 30 to 39 in good health and CMV-seropositive.

J is TRBJ2-1 and V is TRBV7-2; a weak D match, TRBD1 (6 bases). CDR1 is SGHTA, CDR2 FQGNSA, per germline. CDR3 length: 15 amino acids. V lost 3 bases, J lost 0 bases, and 9 bases lay in between. The CDR3 sequence is CASSFKDSSYNEQFF. The CDR3 nucleotides are TGTGCCAGCAGCTTCAAGGACAGCTCCTACAATGAGCAGTTCTTC.

The V gene is TRBV12-5, the J gene TRBJ1-1; no reliable D call. From germline, CDR1 is LGHNT and CDR2 FRNRAP. The V end lost 7 bases, the J end lost 1 base, and 13 bases lay between the germline ends. CDR3 length: 14 residues. The DNA for the CDR3 is TGTGCTAGTGTCGCTCCGGGTTGGAACACTGAAGCTTTCTTT. It codes for CASVAPGWNTEAFF.

V is TRBV5-1 and J is TRBJ2-2, with D uncertain. V was clipped by 4 bases and J by 4 bases, with 8 bases between them. The CDR3 spans 13 residues. Per germline, CDR1 SGHRS and CDR2 YFSETQ. CDR3 in DNA: TGCGCCAGCAGCACCGAAGCCACCGGGGAGCTGTTTTTT. It is translated as CASSTEATGELFF.

The chain couples TRBV18 to TRBJ2-5, with TRBD1 matching over 7 bases. Trimming removed 8 bases from V and 1 base from J; junction bases left unmatched: 7. Per the germline V gene, CDR1 is KGHSH and CDR2 is LQKENI. The CDR3 runs 14 residues. The CDR3 DNA is TGTGCCAGCACCAACTGGACAGGCCAAGAGACCCAGTACTTC. Its protein is CASTNWTGQETQYF.

This chain joins TRBV6-6 and TRBJ2-1; 7 bases match TRBD1. This CDR3 contains 12 residues. The germline CDR1 and CDR2 sequences are MNHNY and SVGAGI (reference sequence). Unmatched junction bases numbered 6, after V lost 6 bases and J lost 10 bases. The CDR3 is CASRGQSGEQFF. The CDR3 DNA reads TGTGCCAGCAGGGGACAGTCAGGGGAGCAGTTCTTC.

By proportion, this clone is medium-sized. The CDR3: CASSQETGSYTQYF. CDR3 sequence (DNA): TGCGCCAGCAGCCAAGAAACCGGGTCCTATACGCAGTATTTT. This chain connects TRBV4-1 to TRBJ2-3; D is unclear. V dropped 0 bases and J dropped 7 bases, with 11 bases sitting between them. This CDR3 contains 14 residues. Germline assignment: CDR1 MGHRA and CDR2 YSYEKL.

In DNA, the CDR3 is TGTGCCAGCAGTCTATCCCTCGGGACTAGCGGGCTTTACAATGAGCAGTTCTTC. It is translated as CASSLSLGTSGLYNEQFF. The chain uses TRBV28 and TRBJ2-1, with 12 bases identical to TRBD2. CDR3 length equals 18 residues. Germline CDR1 reads MDHEN; CDR2 reads SYDVKM. V was clipped by 5 bases and J by 4 bases; unmatched bases: 12.

This rearrangement joins TRBV6-5 to TRBJ1-6; 10 bases map to TRBD1. Per germline, CDR1 MNHEY and CDR2 SVGAGI. This CDR3 is built from 15 residues. The junction had 7 bases not matched to a gene; V was cut back by 5 bases and J by 9 bases. The CDR3 sequence is CASSGPGQGTSPLHF. For the CDR3, the DNA is TGTGCCAGCAGTGGGCCGGGACAGGGGACTTCACCCCTCCACTTT.

This chain links TRBV5-6 with TRBJ1-2; a weak D match, TRBD1 (6 bases). The CDR3 is 14 residues long. Per germline, CDR1 SGHDT and CDR2 YYEEEE. V lost 4 bases and J lost 2, with 12 bases in between. CDR3 coding DNA: TGTGCCAGCAGCCCGGACAGCGAAAACTATGGCTACACCTTC. Translated, it gives CASSPDSENYGYTF.

There are a few counts of this clone. The chain uses TRBV27 and TRBJ2-7, with 9 bases lining up with TRBD1. The CDR3 consists of 15 residues. Unmatched junction bases numbered 7, after V lost 5 bases and J lost 2 bases. The V gene's germline CDR1 is MNHEY and CDR2 SMNVEV (reference sequence). CDR3 sequence (DNA): TGTGCCAGCAGTGAAGCCACAGGGGGCCCCTACGAGCAGTACTTC. As protein: CASSEATGGPYEQYF.

The chain has TRBV13 and TRBJ2-5, with 12 positions matching TRBD2. With V trimmed by 4 bases and J by 6 bases, 12 bases remained unmatched. This CDR3 contains 17 residues. CDR1 and CDR2 (germline): PRHDT, FYEKMQ (reference sequence). CDR3 coding DNA: TGTGCCAGCAGCTCGAATAAAGGACTAGCGGGAACAAAGACCCAGTACTTC. It codes for CASSSNKGLAGTKTQYF.

The J gene is TRBJ2-3, the V gene TRBV19, with a weak D call TRBD2 (6 bases). The germline V and J ends were trimmed by 4 bases and 6 bases, with 14 bases remaining between them. Germline CDR1 LNHDA, CDR2 SQIVND (reference sequence). The CDR3 consists of 14 residues. Written as DNA, the CDR3 is TGTGCCAGTAGTAGCGGGGTAACTTTGGATACGCAGTATTTT. Translating it yields CASSSGVTLDTQYF.

The V gene is TRBV28, the J gene TRBJ2-1, with D tentatively TRBD1 (6 bases). The CDR3 is 11 residues long. CDR1 and CDR2 from the germline V gene are MDHEN and SYDVKM. The germline V and J ends were trimmed by 6 bases and 10 bases, with 10 bases remaining between them. In nucleotides, the CDR3 is TGTGCCAGCAGCCTGGGGGCAGAGCAGTTCTTC. It yields the protein CASSLGAEQFF.

The V and J genes are TRBV7-2 and TRBJ1-3; no firm D call. Germline lookup yields CDR1 SGHTA and CDR2 FQGNSA. This CDR3 spans 15 amino acids. With 2 bases removed from V and 0 bases from J, the gap between germline ends came to 8 bases. The CDR3 sequence: CASSLYRTSGNTIYF. The CDR3 bases are TGTGCCAGCAGCTTATACAGAACCTCTGGAAACACCATATATTTT.

The chain recombines TRBV5-1 with TRBJ1-3, with D possibly matching TRBD1 (6 bases). Trimming stripped 0 bases from V and 8 bases from J, with 18 bases between. The CDR3 totals 16 residues. Germline-derived CDR1 and CDR2 are SGHRS and YFSETQ. The CDR3 region has the DNA TGCGCCAGCAGCTTGGAGGCCCAAACAGGGATACACACCATATATTTT. Residues: CASSLEAQTGIHTIYF.

The V gene is TRBV10-2, the J gene TRBJ1-2, with TRBD1 identical over 7 bases. Trimming took 6 bases from V and 4 from J; bases not matched to a gene: 2. The V gene's germline CDR1 is WSHSY and CDR2 SAAADI. The CDR3 extends over 12 amino acids. The CDR3 loop reads CASRTGAYGYTF. CDR3 DNA: TGCGCCAGCAGAACAGGGGCCTATGGCTACACCTTC.

V gene TRBV28 combines with J gene TRBJ2-1; a weak D match, TRBD2 (5 bases). The CDR3 runs 16 residues. From germline, CDR1 is MDHEN and CDR2 SYDVKM. Trimming took off 4 bases at V and 4 bases at J, with 17 bases between the two ends. The CDR3 coding sequence is TGTGCCAGCAGTTCCAGGACTCCGGTTGGGTACAATGAGCAGTTCTTC. Translated: CASSSRTPVGYNEQFF.

The chain links TRBV30 to TRBJ1-6; 7 nucleotides agree with TRBD1. The CDR3 runs 15 residues. The junction had 5 bases not matched to a gene; V was cut back by 3 bases and J by 3 bases. CDR1 is GTSNPN and CDR2 is SVGIG in the germline V gene (reference sequence). The DNA of the CDR3 is TGTGCCTGGAGAGAGGGACAGCTCTATAATTCACCCCTCCACTTT. It encodes CAWREGQLYNSPLHF.

The chain joins TRBV7-2 to TRBJ2-7; the match to TRBD2 covers 8 bases. From germline, CDR1 is SGHTA and CDR2 FQGNSA. Trimming cost V 5 bases and J 6 bases; bases outside gene matches: 12. CDR3 size: 15 residues. As DNA, the CDR3 is TGTGCCAGCAGCCATTTGACGGGAGGGCCTGGCGAGCAGTACTTC. This translates into CASSHLTGGPGEQYF.

The chain employs TRBV11-2 and TRBJ1-5; 7 nucleotides line up with TRBD1. CDR1 SGHAT and CDR2 FQNNGV come from the germline V gene. The CDR3 spans 15 residues. V gave up 6 bases and J gave up 2 bases; unmatched junction bases: 7. CDR3 in DNA: TGTGCCAGCAGTCCGGACAGGACGGGCAATCAGCCCCAGCATTTT. It specifies CASSPDRTGNQPQHF.

This chain joins TRBV6-6 and TRBJ1-5, with D perhaps matching TRBD1 (5 bases). CDR3 length: 15 residues. V lost 1 base, J lost 4 bases, and 11 bases lay in between. CDR1 and CDR2 from the germline V gene are MNHNY and SVGAGI (reference sequence). CDR3 amino acids: CASSYFGHRNQPQHF. The CDR3 bases are TGTGCCAGCAGTTACTTCGGACACCGAAATCAGCCCCAGCATTTT.

The chain uses TRBV5-1 and TRBJ1-2, with TRBD1 as a possible D gene (5 bases). V gave up 0 bases and J gave up 3 bases, with 15 bases separating them. The germline V gene has CDR1 SGHRS and CDR2 YFSETQ. This CDR3 region has 16 residues. DNA for the CDR3: TGCGCCAGCAGCTTGGAATTGTTTATACAGGACTATGGCTACACCTTC. It codes for CASSLELFIQDYGYTF.

Details on this clone: Germline is not matched at one junction end, which may reflect a read error. The chain couples TRBV7-9 to TRBJ2-5; 7 bases map to TRBD1. The CDR3 spans 17 residues. Germline CDR1 SEHNR, CDR2 FQNEAQ (reference sequence). CDR3 DNA sequence: TGTTCCAGCAGCCCAAGACAGGGCAGGGAGCACCAAGAGACCCAGTACTTC. Residues: CSSSPRQGREHQETQYF.

The chain combines TRBV7-2 with TRBJ2-1; D gene uncertain. Germline V gives CDR1 SGHTA, CDR2 FQGNSA. Trimming stripped 8 bases from V and 8 bases from J, with 19 bases between. This CDR3 spans 14 amino acids. The CDR3 sequence: CASALSPGGDEQFF. CDR3 sequence (DNA): TGTGCCAGCGCCTTGTCACCCGGTGGAGATGAGCAGTTCTTC.

The rearrangement links TRBV7-2 to TRBJ2-3, with D possibly TRBD2 on 5 matching bases. The germline V gene has CDR1 SGHTA and CDR2 FQGNSA. CDR3 length: 17 amino acids. V lost 1 base and J lost 2, with 16 bases in between. CDR3 loop: CASSLEVQRQFTDTQYF. The CDR3, as DNA: TGTGCCAGCAGCTTAGAGGTCCAGCGGCAGTTCACAGATACGCAGTATTTT.

This rearrangement joins TRBV5-1 to TRBJ2-3; tentatively, D is TRBD1 (6 bases). The V gene lost 4 bases and the J gene lost 0 bases, with 12 bases spanning the gap. The germline V gene encodes CDR1 SGHRS and CDR2 YFSETQ. The CDR3 sequence is 15 residues long. CDR3 sequence: CASSGDKGSTDTQYF. Here the CDR3 DNA reads TGCGCCAGCAGCGGGGACAAGGGGAGCACAGATACGCAGTATTTT.

This chain joins TRBV4-1 and TRBJ2-1; the match to TRBD2 covers 7 bases. The CDR3 is made up of 17 amino acids. J gave up 7 bases and V 0 bases, and 12 bases lay outside the gene matches. CDR1 MGHRA and CDR2 YSYEKL come from the germline V gene. CDR3 sequence: CASSQDPAGEEWNEQFF. CDR3 DNA sequence: TGCGCCAGCAGCCAAGATCCTGCGGGAGAGGAGTGGAATGAGCAGTTCTTC.

V is TRBV28 and J is TRBJ2-5; 8 bases agree with TRBD1. CDR1 and CDR2 from the germline V gene are MDHEN and SYDVKM. V shed 3 bases and J 5 bases; nucleotides not matched to a gene: 5. The CDR3 contains 14 residues. The CDR3 DNA reads TGTGCCAGCAGTTTGGACAGGGTTGGGGAGACCCAGTACTTC. Translated: CASSLDRVGETQYF.

The chain links TRBV27 to TRBJ2-7; 12 bases line up with TRBD2. The CDR3 sequence is 17 residues long. V was pared by 3 bases and J by 1 base, with 7 bases of the junction left unmatched. CDR1 is MNHEY, CDR2 SMNVEV, per germline (reference sequence). The CDR3 sequence is CASSFIASGRGSYEQYF. Written as DNA, the CDR3 is TGTGCCAGCAGTTTTATAGCTAGCGGGAGGGGTTCCTACGAGCAGTACTTC.

The V gene is TRBV6-1, the J gene TRBJ2-1, with D hard to call. Germline loops: CDR1 MNHNS, CDR2 SASEGT. V was clipped by 1 base and J by 3 bases, with 4 bases between them. This CDR3 has 13 amino acids. The CDR3 DNA sequence: TGTGCCAGCAGTGAAGGACTCTACAATGAGCAGTTCTTC. Protein sequence: CASSEGLYNEQFF.